The 15 T cell receptor beta chains in this list originate from one sample, sequenced in a study of blood T cell repertoires in COVID-19. Clones were read by immunoSEQ multiplex PCR, and TCRdb kept only the in-frame ones, dropping some. The sample comprises over 90,000 clones, around nine tenths of which are singletons, and 3% to 3.5% rests with the top ten. The sample consisted of peripheral blood. These receptors came from a man aged 50-59 years in a cohort sampled during active COVID-19.

The chain recombines TRBV13 with TRBJ2-5; maybe TRBD1 (5 bases). The ends were cut back, 0 bases at V and 7 bases at J, with 12 bases in the middle. Germline V gives CDR1 PRHDT, CDR2 FYEKMQ (reference sequence). The CDR3 totals 14 residues. CDR3 DNA: TGTGCCAGCAGCTTAGGGACAGCCACGGGGACCCAGTACTTC. Protein sequence: CASSLGTATGTQYF.

This clone has only a few counts. J is TRBJ1-2 and V is TRBV6-6; 7 bases agree with TRBD1. Germline lookup yields CDR1 MNHNY and CDR2 SVGAGI (reference sequence). This CDR3 contains 13 residues. The J segment lost 7 bases and the V segment lost 5 bases, leaving 7 bases of the junction unmatched. The CDR3 DNA follows: TGTGCCAGCAGTAACAGGGGAAGAGGTGGCTACACCTTC. This encodes CASSNRGRGGYTF.

This chain links TRBV11-2 with TRBJ1-1; D uncertain. Per germline, CDR1 SGHAT and CDR2 FQNNGV. This CDR3 has 15 amino acids. V dropped 5 bases and J dropped 0 bases, with 13 bases sitting between them. This chain's CDR3 is CASSPEELMNTEAFF. The DNA for the CDR3 is TGTGCCAGCAGCCCCGAAGAGCTTATGAACACTGAAGCTTTCTTT.

J is TRBJ1-3 and V is TRBV5-5; perhaps TRBD1 as D (5 bases). Germline-derived CDR1 and CDR2 are SGHKS and YYEKEE (reference sequence). V lost 4 bases and J lost 2, with 13 bases in between. The CDR3 extends over 15 amino acids. The CDR3 region has the DNA TGTGCCAGCAGCCTCCCAGCGGGGGCTGGAAACACCATATATTTT. Encoded protein: CASSLPAGAGNTIYF.

The DNA for the CDR3 is TGTGCCAGCAGCCTGGGGCGACAGGGTAACACAGATACGCAGTATTTT. Its translation: CASSLGRQGNTDTQYF. The V gene is TRBV6-2 or TRBV6-3, the J gene TRBJ2-3; TRBD1 agrees at 7 bases. The germline gives CDR1 MNHEY, CDR2 SVGEGT. This CDR3 is built from 16 residues. V shed 6 bases, J shed 2 bases, and the junction held 11 bases outside the gene matches.

Here the CDR3 DNA reads TGCGCCAGCAGTGAGTCAGGGCGGCGGGGTACCACAGATACGCAGTATTTT. This gives the protein CASSESGRRGTTDTQYF. V and J are TRBV10-1 and TRBJ2-3; a possible D gene is TRBD2 (6 bases). CDR3 length: 17 residues. The V gene's germline CDR1 is WNHNN and CDR2 SYGVQD (reference sequence). V lost 0 bases and J lost 2, with 15 bases in between.

The V gene is TRBV7-9, the J gene TRBJ2-3; D might be TRBD2 (6 bases). The germline CDR1 and CDR2 sequences are SEHNR and FQNEAQ (reference sequence). The V end was cut by 4 bases, the J end by 0 bases, with 8 bases between. CDR3 length equals 14 residues. CDR3 DNA sequence: TGTGCCAGCAGCTCTAGCGCGAGCACAGATACGCAGTATTTT. Its translation: CASSSSASTDTQYF.

The rearrangement uses TRBV18 and TRBJ2-1, with 9 bases that match TRBD2. The CDR3 covers 15 residues. Losses at the gene ends were 1 base for V and 5 bases for J; bases not matched to a gene: 3. The germline V gene has CDR1 KGHSH and CDR2 LQKENI. The CDR3: CASSPRLADNNEQFF. The CDR3 DNA is TGTGCCAGCTCACCACGACTAGCGGATAACAATGAGCAGTTCTTC.

The rearrangement joins TRBV11-2 to TRBJ1-2, with 7 bases identical to TRBD1. The trim removed 10 bases at V and 2 bases at J, leaving 10 bases unmatched. Germline CDR1 reads SGHAT; CDR2 reads FQNNGV. The CDR3 spans 14 residues. Here the CDR3 DNA reads TGTGCCATTCCCTTAGGGGGCGGCAACTATGGCTACACCTTC. Translating gives CAIPLGGGNYGYTF.

The sample holds one count of this clone. V and J are TRBV5-1 and TRBJ1-1, with 7 bases identical to TRBD1. V shed 4 bases and J 11 bases; nucleotides not matched to a gene: 14. Germline CDR1 is SGHRS and CDR2 is YFSETQ. The CDR3 is 14 residues long. CDR3 bases: TGCGCCAGCAGCCCTTTAGGGGGCGAATTCGGCGCTTTCTTT. Translating gives CASSPLGGEFGAFF. The whole variable domain, filled in from reference TRBV5-1 and TRBJ1-1, reads KAGVTQTPRYLIKTRGQQVTLSCSPISGHRSVSWYQQTPGQGLQFLFEYFSETQRNKGNFPGRFSGRQFSNSRSEMNVSTLELGDSALYLCASSPLGGEFGAFFGQGTRLTVV.

The chain recombines TRBV19 with TRBJ2-7; no definite D call. This CDR3 is 13 amino acids long. CDR1 is LNHDA, CDR2 SQIVND, per germline (reference sequence). V was trimmed by 8 bases and J by 3 bases, leaving 14 bases between them. The CDR3 loop reads CASPVAGYYEQYV. In DNA, the CDR3 is TGTGCCAGTCCCGTGGCAGGTTACTACGAGCAGTACGTC.

The chain employs TRBV5-1 and TRBJ1-1; 9 bases are shared with TRBD1. The V segment lost 3 bases and the J segment 6 bases; nucleotides outside the gene matches: 6. The CDR3 spans 14 residues. CDR1 SGHRS and CDR2 YFSETQ come from the germline V gene. CDR3 in amino acids: CASSWGQGGAEAFF. The CDR3 bases are TGCGCCAGCAGCTGGGGACAGGGTGGAGCTGAAGCTTTCTTT.

The gene calls are TRBV19 and TRBJ1-1, with TRBD1 matching 9 bases. From germline, CDR1 is LNHDA and CDR2 SQIVND (reference sequence). The V segment lost 7 bases and the J segment 13 bases; nucleotides outside the gene matches: 10. The CDR3 runs 12 residues. Here the CDR3 reads CASTTARQGVFF. DNA for the CDR3: TGTGCCAGTACCACGGCGAGACAGGGGGTTTTCTTT. The complete variable domain, with remaining parts taken from reference TRBV19 and TRBJ1-1, reads DGGITQSPKYLFRKEGQNVTLSCEQNLNHDAMYWYRQDPGQGLRLIYYSQIVNDFQKGDIAEGYSVSREKKESFPLTVTSAQKNPTAFYLCASTTARQGVFFGQGTRLTVV.

The V gene is TRBV4-3, the J gene TRBJ2-3; TRBD2 matches 9 bases. V lost 2 bases and J lost 2; bases outside the gene matches: 5. Germline-derived CDR1 and CDR2 are LGHNA and YSLEER. The length of the CDR3 is 16 residues. The CDR3 DNA reads as TGCGCCAGCAGCCAACTACTAGCGGGCCCCACAGATACGCAGTATTTT. As protein: CASSQLLAGPTDTQYF.

The V and J genes are TRBV28 and TRBJ2-5, with 12 bases aligning to TRBD2. Germline V CDR1 and CDR2: MDHEN, SYDVKM. V lost 1 base and J lost 2; bases outside the gene matches: 11. The CDR3 loop spans 19 amino acids. This CDR3 reads CASSLYNTRTSGAQETQYF. In DNA, the CDR3 is TGTGCCAGCAGTTTATACAACACTCGGACTAGCGGGGCTCAAGAGACCCAGTACTTC.